The 4 T cell receptor beta chains in this list originate from one sample, sequenced in a study of T-cell reconstitution after alpha-beta-depleted transplantation in children (dated by TCRdb to 2016 to 2017). Library prep was done by PCR. Sequencer: Illumina HiSeq 2500. TCR library preparation used molecular barcoding, with unique molecular identifiers applied to normalize quantification of the TCRbeta repertoire. Using fastp at Q25 and MiXCR, TCRdb reprocessed the public reads and kept productive beta chains. A single entry per CDR3 protein holds the most common genes and DNA from its merged rows. The table for this sample lists 400,000 to 500,000 distinct CDR3 sequences; about a tenth of them were counted only once. The top ten hold 4.5% to 7% of the sample. This specimen consisted of PBMCs from the stem cell graft donor, obtained from the stem cell graft. The source of these receptors is a human donor who donated a stem cell graft to a child with acute myeloid leukemia.

This clonotype was recorded many times. The chain uses TRBV20-1 and TRBJ1-1; TRBD1 matches 8 bases. The junction had 7 bases not matched to a gene; V was cut back by 5 bases and J by 8 bases. The germline V gene encodes CDR1 DFQATT and CDR2 SNEGSKA (reference sequence). The CDR3 has 12 residues. The CDR3 here is CSARPGDREAFF. The CDR3 DNA is TGCAGTGCTCGCCCTGGGGACAGGGAAGCTTTCTTT.

The gene calls are TRBV5-6 and TRBJ2-7; 7 nucleotides align to TRBD2. CDR1 is SGHDT, CDR2 YYEEEE, per germline. This CDR3 has 14 amino acids. V lost 5 bases, J lost 0 bases, and 5 bases stayed unmatched. CDR3 DNA: TGTGCCAGCAGGGGGGGGAGGTTCTCCTACGAGCAGTACTTC. Translated, it gives CASRGGRFSYEQYF.

This chain links TRBV6-1 with TRBJ2-5; 7 nucleotides align to TRBD1. The CDR3 loop spans 16 amino acids. The germline CDR1 and CDR2 sequences are MNHNS and SASEGT. The trim removed 6 bases at V and 2 bases at J, leaving 12 bases unmatched. CDR3 loop: CASSPFSSTGQETQYF. The CDR3 bases are TGTGCCAGCAGCCCCTTCTCCTCGACAGGGCAAGAGACCCAGTACTTC.

In the case of this clonotype: This sequence may be a read error, since a much larger clone differs from it by one base. CDR3 DNA: TGCAGTGCTAGAGGGAACACTGAAGCTTTCTTT. Translation: CSARGNTEAFF. The V and J genes are TRBV20-1 and TRBJ1-1; D uncertain. The length of the CDR3 is 11 residues. Germline lookup yields CDR1 DFQATT and CDR2 SNEGSKA (reference sequence). V lost 1 base and J 1 base, leaving 1 base between the germline ends.